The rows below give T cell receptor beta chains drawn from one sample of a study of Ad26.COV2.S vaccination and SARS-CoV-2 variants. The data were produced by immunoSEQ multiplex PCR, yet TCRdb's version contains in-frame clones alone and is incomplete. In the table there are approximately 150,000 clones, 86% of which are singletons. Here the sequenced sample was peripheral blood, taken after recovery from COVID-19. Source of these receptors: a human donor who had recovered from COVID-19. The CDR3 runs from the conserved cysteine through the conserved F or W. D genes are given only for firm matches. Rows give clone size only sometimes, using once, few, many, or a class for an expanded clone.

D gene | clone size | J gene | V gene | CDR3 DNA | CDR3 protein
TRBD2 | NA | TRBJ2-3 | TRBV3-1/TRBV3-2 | TGTGCCAGCAGCCACCCCTCGCGGGGGGTCACAGATACGCAGTATTTT | CASSHPSRGVTDTQYF
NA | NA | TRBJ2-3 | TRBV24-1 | TGTGCCACCAGTGATGGAGGGGGAGATACGCAGTATTTT | CATSDGGGDTQYF
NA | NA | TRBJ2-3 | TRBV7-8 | TGTGCCAGCAGCTTACAGGGTCGCGGGGAGACAGATACGCAGTATTTT | CASSLQGRGETDTQYF
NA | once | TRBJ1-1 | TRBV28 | TGTGCCACCTCTATGAACACTGAAGCTTTCTTT | CATSMNTEAFF
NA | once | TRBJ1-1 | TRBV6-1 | TGTGCCAGCAGTGAAGCGAGACAGACTGAAGCTTTCTTT | CASSEARQTEAFF
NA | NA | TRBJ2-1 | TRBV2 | TGTGCCAGCAAGAGCGGGTACAATGAGCAGTTCTTC | CASKSGYNEQFF
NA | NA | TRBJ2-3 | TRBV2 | TGTGCCAGCAGTACGAGAGCACATTTTTCTAGCACAGATACGCAGTATTTT | CASSTRAHFSSTDTQYF
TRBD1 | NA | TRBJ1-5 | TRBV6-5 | TGTGCCAGCAGGGCCGGGACAGGCAATCAGCCCCAGCATTTT | CASRAGTGNQPQHF
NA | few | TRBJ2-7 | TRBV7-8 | TGTGCCAGCAGGTCCTCCTACGAGCAGTACTTC | CASRSSYEQYF
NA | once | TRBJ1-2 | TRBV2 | TGTGCCAGCCACCGCTGGCTACGAAGTATAAAGACAGCCCCTTATAACTATGGCTACACCTTC | CASHRWLRSIKTAPYNYGYTF
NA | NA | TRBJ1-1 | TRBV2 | TGTGCCAGAGAGACAGATTCGATGAACACTGAAGCTTTCTTT | CARETDSMNTEAFF
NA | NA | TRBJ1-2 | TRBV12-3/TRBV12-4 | TGTGCCAGCAGTTTATCTGCAGGAGATGGCTACACCTTC | CASSLSAGDGYTF
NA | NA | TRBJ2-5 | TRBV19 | TGTGCCAGTAGAGGACCGCCTGGCGAGACCCAGTACTTC | CASRGPPGETQYF
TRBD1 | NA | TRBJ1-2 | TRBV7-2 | TGTGCCAGCAGCACTCGGACAGGCCTAAACTATGGCTACACCTTC | CASSTRTGLNYGYTF